This passage covers 28 T cell receptor beta chains from one sample sequenced in a study of OX40 agonist ivuxolimab in advanced cancers. Sequenced by immunoSEQ multiplex PCR; TCRdb stores in-frame clones only, minus some. This repertoire shows 41,000 or so clones, approximately 89% found once; its top ten account for more than 3%. Specimen: CD4+ or CD8+ T cells sorted from blood, collected in a trial of the OX40 agonist ivuxolimab. These TCRs come from an adult with an advanced solid tumor such as melanoma, head and neck, liver or kidney cancer.

This chain joins TRBV5-4 and TRBJ2-7; no firm D call. Germline V gene lookup returns CDR1 SGHNT and CDR2 YYREEE (reference sequence). Between the trimmed V and J ends, which lost 4 bases and 4 bases, there was a span of 12 bases. This CDR3 is 13 amino acids long. The CDR3 is CASSPAGHYEQYF. The CDR3 DNA follows: TGTGCCAGCAGCCCGGCTGGGCATTACGAGCAGTACTTC. Complete variable domain (other parts from reference TRBV5-4 and TRBJ2-7): ETGVTQSPTHLIKTRGQQVTLRCSSQSGHNTVSWYQQALGQGPQFIFQYYREEENGRGNFPPRFSGLQFPNYSSELNVNALELDDSALYLCASSPAGHYEQYFGPGTRLTVT.

In its sample, this clone ranks as large. The chain carries TRBV29-1 and TRBJ1-2, with 7 positions matching TRBD1. Germline V gene sequence: CDR1 SQVTM, CDR2 ANQGSEA. The CDR3 loop spans 13 amino acids. Trimming at V came to 7 bases and at J to 2 bases, leaving 7 bases not matched to a gene. The CDR3: CSAVGTVNYGYTF. CDR3 sequence (DNA): TGCAGCGCAGTCGGGACAGTCAACTATGGCTACACCTTC.

The V gene is TRBV4-2, the J gene TRBJ2-6; D ambiguous. V was shortened by 0 bases and J by 0 bases, with 9 bases between the two germline ends. The CDR3 contains 17 residues. Germline V gene lookup returns CDR1 LGHNA and CDR2 YNFKEQ. CDR3 amino acids: CASSQDSTDSGANVLTF. CDR3 DNA sequence: TGTGCCAGCAGCCAAGATAGTACGGACTCTGGGGCCAACGTCCTGACTTTC.

This chain joins TRBV7-2 and TRBJ2-7; D unresolved. Germline-derived CDR1 and CDR2 are SGHTA and FQGNSA. V was pared by 3 bases and J by 5 bases, with 5 bases between. CDR3 length: 11 residues. The CDR3 bases are TGTGCCAGCAGCTTCCGGGACGAGCAGTACTTC. It translates to CASSFRDEQYF.

This clone came up a few times. The genes are TRBV4-3 and TRBJ2-2, with TRBD2 identical over 7 bases. This CDR3 has 13 residues. V shed 8 bases and J 7 bases; nucleotides not matched to a gene: 7. Germline V CDR1 and CDR2: LGHNA, YSLEER. The CDR3 reads CASGLETGGELFF. The CDR3 nucleotides are TGCGCCAGCGGACTAGAAACTGGCGGGGAGCTGTTTTTT.

The chain combines TRBV11-3 with TRBJ1-1; 8 bases match TRBD1. CDR1 is SGHNT, CDR2 YENEEA, per germline. The CDR3 spans 15 residues. Trimming cost V 6 bases and J 7 bases; bases outside gene matches: 13. The CDR3 reads CASSRMGQAFDEAFF. CDR3 DNA sequence: TGTGCCAGCAGTCGTATGGGACAGGCCTTCGATGAAGCTTTCTTT.

J is TRBJ1-4 and V is TRBV7-9, with a tentative D call TRBD1 (5 bases). The germline V gene has CDR1 SEHNR and CDR2 FQNEAQ (reference sequence). The CDR3 spans 13 residues. V lost 3 bases, J lost 5 bases, and 7 bases lay in between. The CDR3: CASSFSGNEKLFF. CDR3 DNA: TGTGCCAGCAGCTTTTCAGGGAATGAAAAACTGTTTTTT.

The chain uses TRBV6-6 and TRBJ2-3, with D possibly matching TRBD2 (7 bases). The germline CDR1 and CDR2 sequences are MNHNY and SVGAGI (reference sequence). V shed 5 bases and J shed 1 base, with 16 bases lying between them. The CDR3 has 16 residues. The CDR3 sequence is CASSGGRGGGTDTQYF. CDR3 bases: TGTGCCAGCAGTGGGGGCAGGGGAGGGGGCACAGATACGCAGTATTTT.

The V call is TRBV28, the J call TRBJ1-2, with D tentatively TRBD1 (5 bases). Trimming stripped 8 bases from V and 6 bases from J, with 13 bases between. The CDR3 totals 12 residues. CDR1 is MDHEN and CDR2 is SYDVKM in the germline V gene. CDR3 nucleotides: TGTGCCAGCCGACAGCTGCTAGATGGCTACACCTTC. Translating gives CASRQLLDGYTF.

The rearrangement uses TRBV4-1 and TRBJ1-5; D might be TRBD1 (6 bases). Trimming cost V 1 base and J 0 bases, with 10 bases left between them. Germline V CDR1 and CDR2: MGHRA, YSYEKL. The CDR3 runs 16 residues. CDR3 in DNA: TGCGCCAGCAGCCAAGTTAGGGGGGATAGCAATCAGCCCCAGCATTTT. The encoded protein is CASSQVRGDSNQPQHF.

V gene TRBV19 combines with J gene TRBJ2-1, with D perhaps matching TRBD2 (6 bases). The CDR3 has 14 residues. Trimming left V 10 bases short and J 0 bases short, with 13 bases between. Germline V gives CDR1 LNHDA, CDR2 SQIVND (reference sequence). The CDR3 DNA reads TGTGCCACCCGTGCGGGGAGCTCCTACAATGAGCAGTTCTTC. The encoded protein is CATRAGSSYNEQFF.

The chain employs TRBV7-2 and TRBJ2-3, with 14 bases identical to TRBD2. This CDR3 contains 15 residues. Germline CDR1 and CDR2: SGHTA and FQGNSA. The ends lost 8 bases at V and 5 bases at J; junction bases unmatched: 6. The CDR3 DNA reads TGTGCCAGCCGGGGACTAGCGGGAGCCGTAGATACGCAGTATTTT. Translating gives CASRGLAGAVDTQYF.

The chain links TRBV28 to TRBJ2-1; 8 nucleotides match TRBD1. Germline values: CDR1 MDHEN, CDR2 SYDVKM. The length of the CDR3 is 14 residues. Trimming at V came to 3 bases and at J to 9 bases, leaving 7 bases not matched to a gene. The DNA of the CDR3 is TGTGCCAGCAGTTTTTGGCAGGGGGCGCGTGAGCAGTTCTTC. Protein sequence: CASSFWQGAREQFF. The full variable domain, rest sourced from reference TRBV28 and TRBJ2-1, is DVKVTQSSRYLVKRTGEKVFLECVQDMDHENMFWYRQDPGLGLRLIYFSYDVKMKEKGDIPEGYSVSREKKERFSLILESASTNQTSMYLCASSFWQGAREQFFGPGTRLTVL.

This clone has a single count. The chain couples TRBV2 to TRBJ1-1; TRBD1 matches at 9 bases. This CDR3 comprises 14 residues. Germline V gene data show CDR1 as SNHLY and CDR2 as FYNNEI. The V and J ends lost 4 bases and 5 bases, in that order; junction bases with no gene match: 5. CDR3 loop: CASSGDRAGTEAFF. In DNA form, the CDR3 reads TGTGCCAGCAGTGGGGACAGGGCGGGGACTGAAGCTTTCTTT.

The chain is built from TRBV6-4 and TRBJ2-7, with no clear D. V was shortened by 2 bases and J by 3 bases, with 2 bases between the two germline ends. The length of the CDR3 is 11 residues. Germline assignment: CDR1 MRHNA and CDR2 SNTAGT. This CDR3 reads CASSDGYEQYF. The CDR3 DNA reads as TGTGCCAGCAGTGACGGCTACGAGCAGTACTTC.

V and J are TRBV25-1 and TRBJ2-2; the D gene could be TRBD1 or TRBD2 (5 bases each). Trimming pared 0 bases from V and 5 bases from J, leaving 13 bases between. There are 16 residues in the CDR3. Germline assignment: CDR1 MGHDK and CDR2 SYGVNS. The CDR3 nucleotides read TGTGCCAGCAGTGAATACGGGACCTCTGGGACCGGGGAGCTGTTTTTT. It translates to CASSEYGTSGTGELFF.

The chain employs TRBV11-2 and TRBJ1-2; D unclear. CDR3 length: 14 amino acids. V dropped 5 bases and J dropped 8 bases, with 18 bases sitting between them. Germline values: CDR1 SGHAT, CDR2 FQNNGV. CDR3 in amino acids: CASSPRPARDGYTF. In DNA form, the CDR3 reads TGTGCCAGCAGCCCAAGACCCGCTCGCGACGGCTACACCTTC.

The chain employs TRBV4-2 and TRBJ2-3; 7 nucleotides align to TRBD2. V lost 0 bases, J lost 2 bases, and 8 bases stayed unmatched. The germline gives CDR1 LGHNA, CDR2 YNFKEQ. CDR3 length: 17 amino acids. This chain's CDR3 is CASSQDLLAEITDTQYF. The DNA for the CDR3 is TGTGCCAGCAGCCAAGATCTTCTAGCGGAGATCACAGATACGCAGTATTTT.

The J gene is TRBJ2-7, the V gene TRBV6-5, with TRBD1 matching over 7 bases. The junction had 6 bases not matched to a gene; V was cut back by 5 bases and J by 2 bases. The germline CDR1 and CDR2 sequences are MNHEY and SVGAGI. CDR3 size: 14 residues. The CDR3 DNA is TGTGCCAGCAGTGAAGGGGGCGGAACCTACGAGCAGTACTTC. Its translation: CASSEGGGTYEQYF.

As regards this clone: This sample also contains other DNA sequences that code for the same CDR3. The chain is built from TRBV28 and TRBJ2-7; D call uncertain. V was pared by 5 bases and J by 4 bases, with 6 bases between. From germline, CDR1 is MDHEN and CDR2 SYDVKM. The CDR3 runs 11 residues. In DNA, the CDR3 is TGTGCCAGCAGTCTCAGATACGAGCAGTACTTC. Its protein product is CASSLRYEQYF. Full variable domain (outside the CDR3, taken from reference TRBV28 and TRBJ2-7): DVKVTQSSRYLVKRTGEKVFLECVQDMDHENMFWYRQDPGLGLRLIYFSYDVKMKEKGDIPEGYSVSREKKERFSLILESASTNQTSMYLCASSLRYEQYFGPGTRLTVT.

The chain has TRBV30 and TRBJ2-3, with no clear D. V was clipped by 1 base and J by 10 bases, with 6 bases between them. Germline loops: CDR1 GTSNPN, CDR2 SVGIG (reference sequence). This CDR3 is 10 amino acids long. The CDR3 DNA follows: TGTGCCTGGAGTGGAGTTGCGCAGTATTTT. It translates to CAWSGVAQYF.

The V call is TRBV14, the J call TRBJ2-1; D remains unclear. The CDR3 loop spans 15 amino acids. Trimming removed 1 base at V and 2 bases at J, with 9 bases between. CDR1 is SGHDN and CDR2 is FVKESK in the germline V gene. In nucleotides, the CDR3 is TGTGCCAGCAGCCAAGGGTGGTGGCCCTACAATGAGCAGTTCTTC. Its translation: CASSQGWWPYNEQFF.

V gene TRBV6-5 combines with J gene TRBJ2-6; D is possibly TRBD1 (6 bases). V was pared by 6 bases and J by 2 bases, with 11 bases between. The CDR3 covers 15 residues. Per germline, CDR1 MNHEY and CDR2 SVGAGI. CDR3: CASRSRGTGANVLTF. In DNA, the CDR3 is TGTGCCAGCAGGTCCAGGGGAACTGGGGCCAACGTCCTGACTTTC.

The chain has TRBV30 and TRBJ2-3; no clear D. The CDR3 has 12 amino acids. Germline V gene lookup returns CDR1 GTSNPN and CDR2 SVGIG (reference sequence). With 5 bases removed from V and 3 bases from J, the gap between germline ends came to 9 bases. The CDR3 spells CAWRAVTDTQYF. CDR3 bases: TGTGCCTGGCGGGCGGTTACAGATACGCAGTATTTT.

This rearrangement joins TRBV29-1 to TRBJ1-2; D not resolved. Trimming left V 3 bases short and J 6 bases short, with 8 bases between. The CDR3 spans 11 residues. Germline lookup yields CDR1 SQVTM and CDR2 ANQGSEA. CDR3 sequence: CSVDNGNGYTF. Here the CDR3 DNA reads TGCAGCGTTGATAATGGGAATGGCTACACCTTC.

The chain is built from TRBV27 and TRBJ2-1; possible D gene TRBD2, 6 bases. CDR3 length: 15 amino acids. Germline CDR1 and CDR2: MNHEY and SMNVEV (reference sequence). Trimming left V 2 bases short and J 8 bases short, with 16 bases between. The CDR3 DNA follows: TGTGCCAGCAGTTTACGTCGGGGGTATCGGGATGAGCAGTTCTTC. The encoded protein is CASSLRRGYRDEQFF.

The V call is TRBV5-1, the J call TRBJ1-1; D not resolved. Trimming stripped 4 bases from V and 0 bases from J, with 7 bases between. Germline V CDR1 and CDR2: SGHRS, YFSETQ. The CDR3 sequence is 13 residues long. The CDR3 is CASSVTLNTEAFF. DNA of the CDR3: TGCGCCAGCAGCGTTACTCTGAACACTGAAGCTTTCTTT.

This chain connects TRBV28 to TRBJ2-5; perhaps TRBD1 as D (5 bases). Germline CDR1 and CDR2: MDHEN and SYDVKM. Trimming took off 4 bases at V and 5 bases at J, with 20 bases between the two ends. The CDR3 is 16 residues long. This CDR3 is CASSSLRRAERETQYF. CDR3 coding DNA: TGTGCCAGCAGTTCCCTCCGCAGGGCGGAGAGGGAGACCCAGTACTTC.